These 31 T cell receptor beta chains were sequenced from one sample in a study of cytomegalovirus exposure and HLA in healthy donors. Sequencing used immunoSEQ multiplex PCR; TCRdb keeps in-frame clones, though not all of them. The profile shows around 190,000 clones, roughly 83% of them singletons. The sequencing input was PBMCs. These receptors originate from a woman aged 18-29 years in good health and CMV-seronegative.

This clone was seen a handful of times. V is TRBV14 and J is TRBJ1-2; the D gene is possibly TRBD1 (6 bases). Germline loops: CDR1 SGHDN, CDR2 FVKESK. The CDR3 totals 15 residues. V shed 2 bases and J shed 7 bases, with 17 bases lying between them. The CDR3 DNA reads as TGTGCCAGCAGCCAAAGGCAATCAGGGGCTGGTGGCTACACCTTC. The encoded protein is CASSQRQSGAGGYTF.

CDR3 in amino acids: CASSFGRAGNEQFF. CDR3 coding DNA: TGTGCCAGCAGCTTCGGACGAGCGGGCAATGAGCAGTTCTTC. The gene calls are TRBV13 and TRBJ2-1, with D possibly TRBD2 on 6 matching bases. V lost 3 bases and J lost 6, with 12 bases in between. Germline CDR1 PRHDT, CDR2 FYEKMQ (reference sequence). CDR3 length: 14 amino acids.

The CDR3 DNA is TGTGCCAGCAGCTTAGGGCGGTGGGGCCCAGATACGCAGTATTTT. It is translated as CASSLGRWGPDTQYF. The chain carries TRBV11-3 and TRBJ2-3, with a possible D match to TRBD1 (5 bases). This CDR3 comprises 15 residues. V lost 1 base and J lost 4, with 12 bases in between. Germline V CDR1 and CDR2: SGHNT, YENEEA.

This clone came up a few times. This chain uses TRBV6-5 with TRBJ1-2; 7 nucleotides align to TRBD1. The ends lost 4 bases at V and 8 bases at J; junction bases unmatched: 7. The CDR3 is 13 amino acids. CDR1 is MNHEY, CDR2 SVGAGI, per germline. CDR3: CASSSTYRGGYTF. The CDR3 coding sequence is TGTGCCAGCAGTTCCACCTACAGGGGAGGCTACACCTTC.

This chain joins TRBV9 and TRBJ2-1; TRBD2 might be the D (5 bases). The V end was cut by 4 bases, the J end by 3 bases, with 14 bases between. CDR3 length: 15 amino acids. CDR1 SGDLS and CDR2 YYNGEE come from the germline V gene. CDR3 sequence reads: CASSISGENYNEQFF. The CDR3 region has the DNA TGTGCCAGCAGCATATCCGGGGAGAACTACAATGAGCAGTTCTTC.

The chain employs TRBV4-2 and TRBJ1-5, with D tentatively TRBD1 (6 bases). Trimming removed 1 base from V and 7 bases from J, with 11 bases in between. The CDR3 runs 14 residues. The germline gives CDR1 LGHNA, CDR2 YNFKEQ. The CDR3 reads CASSQAQGRQPQHF. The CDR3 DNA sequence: TGTGCCAGCAGCCAAGCACAGGGTAGACAGCCCCAGCATTTT.

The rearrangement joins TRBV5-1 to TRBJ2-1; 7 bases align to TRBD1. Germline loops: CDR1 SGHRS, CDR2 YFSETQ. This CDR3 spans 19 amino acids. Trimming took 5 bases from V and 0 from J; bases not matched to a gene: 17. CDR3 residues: CASSSKQVWDSSSYNEQFF. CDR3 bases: TGCGCCAGCAGTTCTAAACAGGTGTGGGACAGTAGCTCCTACAATGAGCAGTTCTTC.

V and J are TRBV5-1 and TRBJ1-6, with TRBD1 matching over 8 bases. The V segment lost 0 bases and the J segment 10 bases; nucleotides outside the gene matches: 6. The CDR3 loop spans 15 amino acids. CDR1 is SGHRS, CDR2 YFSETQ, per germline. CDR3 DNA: TGCGCCAGCAGCTTGGACAGGGGGGGATTCTCACCCCTCCACTTT. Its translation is CASSLDRGGFSPLHF.

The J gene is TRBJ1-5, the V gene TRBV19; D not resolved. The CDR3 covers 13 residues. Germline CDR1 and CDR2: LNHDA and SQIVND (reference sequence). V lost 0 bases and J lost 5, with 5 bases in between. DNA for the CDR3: TGTGCCAGTAGTATAGATTCCGATCAGCCCCAGCATTTT. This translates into CASSIDSDQPQHF.

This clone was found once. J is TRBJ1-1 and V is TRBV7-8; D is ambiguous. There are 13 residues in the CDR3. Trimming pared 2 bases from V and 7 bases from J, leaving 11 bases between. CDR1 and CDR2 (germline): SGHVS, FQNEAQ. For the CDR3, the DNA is TGTGCCAGCAGCTTACTTATCGGGGTTGAAGCTTTCTTT. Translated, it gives CASSLLIGVEAFF.

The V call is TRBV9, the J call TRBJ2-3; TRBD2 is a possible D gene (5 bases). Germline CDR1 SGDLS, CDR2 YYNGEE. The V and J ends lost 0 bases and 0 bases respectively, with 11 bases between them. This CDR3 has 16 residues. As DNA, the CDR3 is TGTGCCAGCAGCGTAGGACTAACCAAGAGCACAGATACGCAGTATTTT. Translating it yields CASSVGLTKSTDTQYF.

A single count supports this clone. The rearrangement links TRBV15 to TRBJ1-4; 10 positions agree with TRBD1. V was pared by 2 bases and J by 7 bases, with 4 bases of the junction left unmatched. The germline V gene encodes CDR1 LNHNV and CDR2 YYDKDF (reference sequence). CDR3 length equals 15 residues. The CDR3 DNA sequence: TGTGCCACCAGCAGAAGACAGGGGGCGAGTGAAAAACTGTTTTTT. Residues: CATSRRQGASEKLFF.

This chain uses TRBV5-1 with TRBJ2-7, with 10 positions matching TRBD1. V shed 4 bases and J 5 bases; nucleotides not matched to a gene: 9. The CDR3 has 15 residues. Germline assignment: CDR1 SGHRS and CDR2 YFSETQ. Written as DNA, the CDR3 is TGCGCCAGCAGCCCTCGAGGGGACAGGGGCAACGAGCAGTACTTC. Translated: CASSPRGDRGNEQYF.

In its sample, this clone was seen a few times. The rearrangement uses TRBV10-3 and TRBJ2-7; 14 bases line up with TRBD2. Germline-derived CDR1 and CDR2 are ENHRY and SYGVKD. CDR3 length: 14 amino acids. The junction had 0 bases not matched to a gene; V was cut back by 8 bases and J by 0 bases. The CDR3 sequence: CAIGTSGSSYEQYF. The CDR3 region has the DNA TGTGCCATCGGGACTAGCGGGAGCTCCTACGAGCAGTACTTC.

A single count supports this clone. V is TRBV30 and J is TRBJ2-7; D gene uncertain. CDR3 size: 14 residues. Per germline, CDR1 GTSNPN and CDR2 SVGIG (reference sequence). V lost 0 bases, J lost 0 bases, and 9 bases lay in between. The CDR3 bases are TGTGCCTGGAGTGTGGCTGTTCCCTCCTACGAGCAGTACTTC. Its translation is CAWSVAVPSYEQYF.

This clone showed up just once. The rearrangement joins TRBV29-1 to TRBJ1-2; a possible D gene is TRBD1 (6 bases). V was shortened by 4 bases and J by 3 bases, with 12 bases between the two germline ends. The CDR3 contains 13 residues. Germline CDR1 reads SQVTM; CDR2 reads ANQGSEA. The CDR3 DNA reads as TGCAGCGTTGGCGGGGGCGCTTACTATGGCTACACCTTC. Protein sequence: CSVGGGAYYGYTF.

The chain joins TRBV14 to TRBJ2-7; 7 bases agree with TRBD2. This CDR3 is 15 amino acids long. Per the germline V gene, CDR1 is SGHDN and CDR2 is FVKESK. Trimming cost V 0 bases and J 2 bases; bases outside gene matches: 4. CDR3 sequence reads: CASSQETSRAYEQYF. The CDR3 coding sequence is TGTGCCAGCAGCCAAGAGACTAGCAGAGCCTACGAGCAGTACTTC.

CDR3 nucleotide sequence: TGTGCCAGCAGTTCCCGGGACAGGGCCACACTGAACACTGAAGCTTTCTTT. Translating gives CASSSRDRATLNTEAFF. The rearrangement uses TRBV27 and TRBJ1-1; the match to TRBD1 covers 9 bases. This CDR3 region has 17 residues. Germline CDR1 and CDR2: MNHEY and SMNVEV (reference sequence). V gave up 4 bases and J gave up 0 bases; unmatched junction bases: 9.

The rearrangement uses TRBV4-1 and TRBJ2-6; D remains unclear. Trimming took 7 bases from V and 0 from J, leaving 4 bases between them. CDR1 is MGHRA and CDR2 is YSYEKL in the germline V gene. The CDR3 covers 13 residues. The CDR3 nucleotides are TGCGCCAGCACAGTCTCTGGGGCCAACGTCCTGACTTTC. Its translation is CASTVSGANVLTF.

The CDR3 loop reads CASSEPGQANYGYTF. The CDR3 DNA reads TGTGCCAGCAGCGAACCGGGACAGGCTAACTATGGCTACACCTTC. The V and J genes are TRBV5-4 and TRBJ1-2; 8 positions match TRBD1. V lost 4 bases, J lost 0 bases, and 5 bases stayed unmatched. Germline CDR1 reads SGHNT; CDR2 reads YYREEE (reference sequence). The CDR3 consists of 15 residues.

The CDR3 loop is CATSRDPNTGPEAFF. Here the CDR3 DNA reads TGTGCCACCAGCAGAGACCCGAATACAGGGCCTGAAGCTTTCTTT. The chain couples TRBV15 to TRBJ1-1; maybe TRBD1 (6 bases). Germline V gene lookup returns CDR1 LNHNV and CDR2 YYDKDF (reference sequence). The CDR3 is 15 amino acids. V was clipped by 0 bases and J by 6 bases, with 14 bases between them.

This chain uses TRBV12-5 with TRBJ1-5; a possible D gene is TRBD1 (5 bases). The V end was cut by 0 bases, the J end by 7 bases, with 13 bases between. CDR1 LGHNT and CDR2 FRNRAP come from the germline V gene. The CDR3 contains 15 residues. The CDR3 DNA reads TGTGCTAGTGGTTTGGTACGGGGGATGGGACAGCCCCAGCATTTT. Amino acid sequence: CASGLVRGMGQPQHF.

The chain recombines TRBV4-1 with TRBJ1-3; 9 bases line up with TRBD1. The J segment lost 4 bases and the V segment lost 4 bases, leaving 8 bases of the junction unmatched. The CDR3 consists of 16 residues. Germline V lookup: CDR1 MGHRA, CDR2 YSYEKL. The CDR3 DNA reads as TGCGCCAGCAGCCGAACGGGAGGACAGGGGGGAAACACCATATATTTT. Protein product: CASSRTGGQGGNTIYF.

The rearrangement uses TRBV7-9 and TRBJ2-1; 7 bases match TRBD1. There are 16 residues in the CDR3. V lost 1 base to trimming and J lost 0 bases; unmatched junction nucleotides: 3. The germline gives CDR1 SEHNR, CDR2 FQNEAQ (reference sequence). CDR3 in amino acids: CASSLGQGSSYNEQFF. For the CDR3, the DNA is TGTGCCAGCAGCTTAGGACAGGGAAGCTCCTACAATGAGCAGTTCTTC.

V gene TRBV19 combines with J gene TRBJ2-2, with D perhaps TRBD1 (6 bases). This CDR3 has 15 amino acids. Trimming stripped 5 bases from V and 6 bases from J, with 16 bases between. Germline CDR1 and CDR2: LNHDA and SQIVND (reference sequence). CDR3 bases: TGTGCCAGTAGTTACCAGGGGAGTATGTCCGGGGAGCTGTTTTTT. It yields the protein CASSYQGSMSGELFF. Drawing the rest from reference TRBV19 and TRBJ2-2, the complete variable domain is DGGITQSPKYLFRKEGQNVTLSCEQNLNHDAMYWYRQDPGQGLRLIYYSQIVNDFQKGDIAEGYSVSREKKESFPLTVTSAQKNPTAFYLCASSYQGSMSGELFFGEGSRLTVL.

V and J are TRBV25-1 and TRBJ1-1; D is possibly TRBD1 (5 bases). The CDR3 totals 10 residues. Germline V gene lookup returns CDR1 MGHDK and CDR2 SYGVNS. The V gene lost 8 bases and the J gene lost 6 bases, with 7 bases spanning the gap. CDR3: CASGAPEAFF. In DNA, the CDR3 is TGTGCCAGCGGGGCCCCTGAAGCTTTCTTT.

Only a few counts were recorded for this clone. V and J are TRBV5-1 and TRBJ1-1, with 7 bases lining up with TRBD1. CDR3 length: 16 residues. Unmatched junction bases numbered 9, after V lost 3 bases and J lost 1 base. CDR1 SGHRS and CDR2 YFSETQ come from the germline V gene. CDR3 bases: TGCGCCAGCAGCTCACAGGGGTCGGCGGGGAACACTGAAGCTTTCTTT. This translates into CASSSQGSAGNTEAFF.

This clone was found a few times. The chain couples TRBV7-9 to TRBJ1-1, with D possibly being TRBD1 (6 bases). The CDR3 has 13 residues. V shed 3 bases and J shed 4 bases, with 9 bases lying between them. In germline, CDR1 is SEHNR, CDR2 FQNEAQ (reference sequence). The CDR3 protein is CASSFKGGTEAFF. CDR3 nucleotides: TGTGCCAGCAGCTTTAAAGGGGGCACTGAAGCTTTCTTT.

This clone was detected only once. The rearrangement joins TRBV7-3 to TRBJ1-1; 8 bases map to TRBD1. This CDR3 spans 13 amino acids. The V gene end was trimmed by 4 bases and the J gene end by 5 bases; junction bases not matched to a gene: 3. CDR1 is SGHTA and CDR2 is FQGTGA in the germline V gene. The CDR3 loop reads CASSYDRGTEAFF. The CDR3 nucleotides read TGTGCCAGCAGCTACGACAGGGGAACTGAAGCTTTCTTT.

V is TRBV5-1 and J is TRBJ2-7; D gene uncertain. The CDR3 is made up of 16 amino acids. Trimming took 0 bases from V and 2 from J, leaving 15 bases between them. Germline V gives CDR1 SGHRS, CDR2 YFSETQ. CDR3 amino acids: CASSLVSRRSTYEQYF. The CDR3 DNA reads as TGCGCCAGCAGCTTGGTTTCACGGAGAAGCACCTACGAGCAGTACTTC.

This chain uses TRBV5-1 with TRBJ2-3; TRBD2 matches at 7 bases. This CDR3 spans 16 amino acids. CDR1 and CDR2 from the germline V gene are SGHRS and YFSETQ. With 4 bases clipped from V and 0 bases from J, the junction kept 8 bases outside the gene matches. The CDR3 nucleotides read TGCGCCAGCAGCCCCGGACTAGAAGTTAGCACAGATACGCAGTATTTT. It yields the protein CASSPGLEVSTDTQYF.